Reported below is one T cell receptor (beta chain). The CDR3 covers 15 residues. Per germline, CDR1 LNHDA and CDR2 SQIVND (reference sequence). The junction had 12 bases not matched to a gene; V was cut back by 10 bases and J by 2 bases. The data originate from a study of control samples from healthy donors and cancer patients. Profiled with immunoSEQ multiplex PCR; TCRdb holds only in-frame clones, not every one. The sample has about 110,000 clones, approximately 90% seen once; the top ten hold about 3.9%. The chain is built from TRBV19 and TRBJ1-2, with 8 bases fitting TRBD1. The receptor was derived from a woman aged 60 to 75 with lung cancer. Material: PBMCs. CDR3 DNA: TGTGCCACCAAACGGGACAGGCTAGTAAACTATGGCTACACCTTC. It yields the protein CATKRDRLVNYGYTF.